This TCR beta chain emerged from a study of a mutant IDH1 vaccine in newly diagnosed glioma. Study context: Visits V12 and V13 fell at weeks 35 and 47, respectively.

The time point here: week 35, safety follow-up. In the vaccine, a single dose held 300 ug of the mutant IDH1 20-mer peptide, along with topical imiquimod. In weeks 1, 3, 5, 7, 11, 15, 19 and 23, patients were immunized, eight times in all. Those who donated had recent WHO grade 3 or 4 IDH1-mutant, ATRX-lost astrocytomas. Germline V gene sequence: CDR1 LGHNA, CDR2 YNFKEQ. V was cut by 0 bases and J by 4 bases, with 6 bases left in between. The CDR3 is made up of 13 amino acids. On this clone: No antigen is known for it.

This table comes from immunoSEQ multiplex PCR, and its TCRdb copy is limited to in-frame clones, with some not included. The profile shows some 63,000 clones, about 74% of them singletons. The V call is TRBV4-2, the J call TRBJ1-2; D is unclear. The receptor's source is a man aged 50 to 60 with glioma. The material sequenced was PBMCs, taken from a glioma patient whose treatment included an IDH1 peptide vaccine. The CDR3 loop reads CASSQEDTYGYTF. For the CDR3, the DNA is TGTGCCAGCAGCCAAGAAGACACCTATGGCTACACCTTC.